A single sample is the source of the 22 T cell receptor beta chains below, sequenced in a study of blood T cell repertoires in COVID-19. TCRdb's table, derived via immunoSEQ multiplex PCR, lists solely in-frame clones and lacks some. The profile shows 110,000 to 150,000 clones, 70% to 90% of them singletons. Sequencing was carried out using peripheral blood. These receptors all stem from a woman between 45 and 60 years old with acute or convalescent COVID-19.

The rearrangement links TRBV6-4 to TRBJ1-2; no firm D call. V was cut by 4 bases and J by 4 bases, with 16 bases left in between. The CDR3 covers 15 residues. The germline gives CDR1 MRHNA, CDR2 SNTAGT. CDR3 DNA sequence: TGTGCCAGCAGTGTTGAGGGCTCTACTGCCTATGGCTACACCTTC. Residues: CASSVEGSTAYGYTF.

This chain joins TRBV6-5 and TRBJ1-1; a possible D gene is TRBD1 (5 bases). Germline values: CDR1 MNHEY, CDR2 SVGAGI. V was cut by 2 bases and J by 5 bases, with 12 bases left in between. The CDR3 sequence is 14 residues long. The CDR3 is CASSYKGAYTEAFF. CDR3 in DNA: TGTGCCAGCAGTTACAAAGGGGCTTATACTGAAGCTTTCTTT.

The V and J genes are TRBV6-6 and TRBJ1-5; the match to TRBD1 covers 7 bases. This CDR3 comprises 16 residues. Losses at the gene ends were 7 bases for V and 3 bases for J; bases not matched to a gene: 12. Germline V lookup: CDR1 MNHNY, CDR2 SVGAGI (reference sequence). CDR3 region: CASIGSPTGINQPQHF. The CDR3 coding sequence is TGTGCCAGCATTGGGAGCCCGACAGGGATCAATCAGCCCCAGCATTTT.

The V gene is TRBV4-2, the J gene TRBJ2-3; D gene ambiguous. Germline loops: CDR1 LGHNA, CDR2 YNFKEQ. The CDR3 totals 16 residues. The V gene lost 0 bases and the J gene lost 3 bases, with 13 bases spanning the gap. In nucleotides, the CDR3 is TGTGCCAGCAGCCAAGATCTGCCCCCCCGGACAGATACGCAGTATTTT. The encoded protein is CASSQDLPPRTDTQYF.

The chain uses TRBV24-1 and TRBJ2-1, with D possibly being TRBD2 (6 bases). The CDR3 contains 13 residues. Germline V gene lookup returns CDR1 KGHDR and CDR2 SFDVKD. Trimming stripped 2 bases from V and 10 bases from J, with 11 bases between. The CDR3 bases are TGTGCCACCAGTGATTCTTGGGCGGGGGAGCAGTTCTTC. This translates into CATSDSWAGEQFF.

The V and J genes are TRBV2 and TRBJ2-1; 9 nucleotides match TRBD1. The CDR3 covers 13 residues. With 6 bases clipped from V and 12 bases from J, the junction kept 9 bases outside the gene matches. Germline assignment: CDR1 SNHLY and CDR2 FYNNEI. CDR3 nucleotide sequence: TGTGCCAGCAGCACAACACAGGGGGCTAGGCAGTTCTTC. As protein: CASSTTQGARQFF.

V and J are TRBV19 and TRBJ1-6; TRBD1 matches 9 bases. J was trimmed by 6 bases and V by 5 bases; bases with no gene match: 5. The CDR3 loop spans 15 amino acids. The germline V gene encodes CDR1 LNHDA and CDR2 SQIVND (reference sequence). The CDR3 protein is CASSDPGQGNSPLHF. As DNA, the CDR3 is TGTGCCAGTAGTGATCCGGGACAGGGTAATTCACCCCTCCACTTT.

The rearrangement joins TRBV10-3 to TRBJ2-3, with TRBD2 matching over 7 bases. Looked up from germline, CDR1 is ENHRY and CDR2 is SYGVKD. V gave up 11 bases and J gave up 1 base; unmatched junction bases: 6. CDR3 size: 13 residues. CDR3 protein: CASSAGGTDTQYF. CDR3 bases: TGTGCCTCCAGCGCGGGGGGCACAGATACGCAGTATTTT.

V and J are TRBV5-1 and TRBJ1-4; D uncertain. CDR1 is SGHRS, CDR2 YFSETQ, per germline. This CDR3 is built from 14 residues. Trimming shortened V by 4 bases and J by 5 bases, and 12 bases separated the two germline ends. CDR3 in DNA: TGCGCCAGCAGCGCCCCCGGGGTCAATGAAAAACTGTTTTTT. Translation gives CASSAPGVNEKLFF.

This chain joins TRBV28 and TRBJ2-5; 8 positions agree with TRBD1. V lost 2 bases to trimming and J lost 1 base; unmatched junction nucleotides: 3. Germline CDR1 reads MDHEN; CDR2 reads SYDVKM. The CDR3 is 15 amino acids. CDR3 nucleotides: TGTGCCAGCAGTTTAGGGCAGGGGGCCCAAGAGACCCAGTACTTC. Amino acids: CASSLGQGAQETQYF. Combining the CDR3 with reference TRBV28 and TRBJ2-5 gives the whole variable domain DVKVTQSSRYLVKRTGEKVFLECVQDMDHENMFWYRQDPGLGLRLIYFSYDVKMKEKGDIPEGYSVSREKKERFSLILESASTNQTSMYLCASSLGQGAQETQYFGPGTRLLVL.

This rearrangement joins TRBV5-1 to TRBJ1-1; a possible D gene is TRBD1 (6 bases). Germline CDR1 SGHRS, CDR2 YFSETQ. The CDR3 has 13 residues. V was clipped by 6 bases and J by 4 bases, with 13 bases between them. DNA of the CDR3: TGCGCCAGCACCGTACAGGGTCTCACTGAAGCTTTCTTT. Translating gives CASTVQGLTEAFF.

The rearrangement uses TRBV9 and TRBJ2-3; D is perhaps TRBD2 (6 bases). The germline V gene has CDR1 SGDLS and CDR2 YYNGEE. The CDR3 has 14 residues. V dropped 4 bases and J dropped 3 bases, with 12 bases sitting between them. CDR3 loop: CASSTGTPTDTQYF. DNA of the CDR3: TGTGCCAGCAGCACCGGGACTCCAACAGATACGCAGTATTTT.

The chain recombines TRBV19 with TRBJ1-2; 10 nucleotides match TRBD1. Germline V gives CDR1 LNHDA, CDR2 SQIVND (reference sequence). The junction had 5 bases not matched to a gene; V was cut back by 5 bases and J by 2 bases. The CDR3 contains 15 residues. The chain's CDR3 is CASSSPGQGNYGYTF. The CDR3 DNA reads as TGTGCCAGTAGTTCACCGGGACAGGGGAACTATGGCTACACCTTC.

V gene TRBV4-2 combines with J gene TRBJ2-4; 8 nucleotides align to TRBD1. The CDR3 sequence is 14 residues long. Germline CDR1 reads LGHNA; CDR2 reads YNFKEQ. The trim removed 0 bases at V and 9 bases at J, leaving 4 bases unmatched. CDR3 nucleotide sequence: TGTGCCAGCAGCCAAGAGACAGGGGCCAGCATTCAGTACTTC. Translating gives CASSQETGASIQYF.

This clone was seen only a few times. The genes are TRBV6-4 and TRBJ2-2, with D tentatively TRBD2 (5 bases). The CDR3 sequence is 15 residues long. V was pared by 2 bases and J by 0 bases, with 7 bases between. Germline V gives CDR1 MRHNA, CDR2 SNTAGT. Here the CDR3 reads CASSDGAANTGELFF. CDR3 bases: TGTGCCAGCAGTGACGGAGCGGCGAACACCGGGGAGCTGTTTTTT.

The V and J genes are TRBV12-3 or TRBV12-4 and TRBJ1-1; D is uncertain. Deletions cut 3 bases from V and 1 base from J, with 6 bases between. CDR3 length: 13 residues. The CDR3 region has the DNA TGTGCCAGCAGTTTTAGTGAGAACACTGAAGCTTTCTTT. Protein product: CASSFSENTEAFF.

The rearrangement joins TRBV4-3 to TRBJ2-5; D gene unclear. The CDR3 extends over 15 amino acids. V was clipped by 1 base and J by 5 bases, with 14 bases between them. Germline V gene lookup returns CDR1 LGHNA and CDR2 YSLEER. The CDR3 DNA is TGCGCCAGCAGCCAAGCGGGTACCCTCGGGGAGACCCAGTACTTC. The encoded protein is CASSQAGTLGETQYF.

This chain joins TRBV19 and TRBJ1-1; a possible D gene is TRBD1 (5 bases). The V gene lost 5 bases and the J gene lost 0 bases, with 13 bases spanning the gap. CDR3 length: 15 residues. The germline gives CDR1 LNHDA, CDR2 SQIVND (reference sequence). CDR3 sequence (DNA): TGTGCCAGTAGTCTGGAGGGAGGGGTGAACACTGAAGCTTTCTTT. This codes for CASSLEGGVNTEAFF.

The chain links TRBV6-1 to TRBJ1-5, with TRBD1 matching over 8 bases. CDR1 is MNHNS and CDR2 is SASEGT in the germline V gene. The V gene end was trimmed by 1 base and the J gene end by 9 bases; junction bases not matched to a gene: 2. The CDR3 length is 13 residues. The CDR3 DNA reads TGTGCCAGCAGTGAAGAAACAGGGGGGCCCCAGCATTTT. It translates to CASSEETGGPQHF.

This chain connects TRBV7-9 to TRBJ1-1, with a tentative D call TRBD1 (6 bases). V gave up 6 bases and J gave up 5 bases, with 19 bases separating them. There are 15 residues in the CDR3. Germline lookup yields CDR1 SEHNR and CDR2 FQNEAQ (reference sequence). The CDR3 region is CASRKPAQGGTEAFF. The CDR3 coding sequence is TGTGCCAGCAGAAAACCCGCACAGGGTGGAACTGAAGCTTTCTTT.

The chain combines TRBV7-6 with TRBJ2-2; D is perhaps TRBD1 (5 bases). Germline V gene lookup returns CDR1 SGHVS and CDR2 FNYEAQ. Between the trimmed V and J ends, which lost 7 bases and 3 bases, there was a span of 15 bases. The CDR3 runs to 15 residues. The CDR3 region is CASTQAGLYTGELFF. CDR3 nucleotide sequence: TGTGCCAGCACCCAGGCAGGGCTGTACACCGGGGAGCTGTTTTTT.

J is TRBJ1-2 and V is TRBV5-1; 7 bases line up with TRBD1. There are 18 residues in the CDR3. Germline V gene data show CDR1 as SGHRS and CDR2 as YFSETQ. Trimming removed 4 bases from V and 1 base from J; junction bases left unmatched: 16. The CDR3 reads CASSPTGDSDTINYGYTF. The CDR3 DNA reads TGCGCCAGCAGCCCCACAGGGGACAGCGACACCATTAACTATGGCTACACCTTC.